Given below is one T cell receptor (beta chain) in context. TCRdb keeps only in-frame clones here, not all; method: immunoSEQ multiplex PCR. The table shows 45,000 to 75,000 clones, with 65% to 85% occurring only once. The data stem from a study of OX40 agonist ivuxolimab in advanced cancers. The TCR comes from an adult with an advanced solid tumor such as melanoma, head and neck, liver or kidney cancer. The sequences come from CD4+ or CD8+ T cells sorted from blood, collected in a trial of the OX40 agonist ivuxolimab.

CDR3 sequence: CASSFQGANNSPLHF. In nucleotides, the CDR3 is TGTGCCAGCAGTTTCCAGGGGGCGAATAATTCACCCCTCCACTTT. This rearrangement joins TRBV27 to TRBJ1-6; the match to TRBD1 covers 8 bases. This CDR3 spans 15 amino acids. The trim removed 3 bases at V and 5 bases at J, leaving 3 bases unmatched. The germline V gene encodes CDR1 MNHEY and CDR2 SMNVEV (reference sequence).